One and the same sample provided the 31 T cell receptor beta chains below, sequenced in a study of Graves' ophthalmopathy and Graves' hyperthyroidism. For repertoire sequencing, the TCR beta CDR3 regions were amplified from RNA transcripts. First-round RT-PCR employed HTBI primers, with a second-round multiplex PCR after it. TCRdb redid the calling of the multiplex PCR reads with MiXCR, one entry per CDR3 protein. The repertoire includes over 500,000 distinct CDR3 sequences, roughly 20% of them detected once, and around 6.9% sits in the top ten. Sequencing was performed on peripheral blood. The receptors were sampled from a woman aged 18-35 years with stable Graves' hyperthyroidism. Some clones in this sample may be carry-over from other donors' samples.

This clonotype was seen ten or more times. The chain is built from TRBV12-3 or TRBV12-4 and TRBJ1-5, with D maybe TRBD1 (6 bases). The V end was cut by 2 bases, the J end by 2 bases, with 10 bases between. The CDR3 contains 15 residues. CDR3 nucleotide sequence: TGTGCCAGCAGTTTAAGGAGGGGGGGCAATCAGCCCCAGCATTTT. Translating it yields CASSLRRGGNQPQHF.

Concerning this clonotype itself: With a much larger clone just one base away, this may be a read error. This likely comes from a read error, as the CDR3 has no conserved phenylalanine or tryptophan at its end. The V gene is TRBV9, the J gene TRBJ1-2, with D possibly being TRBD1 (5 bases). Trimming removed 7 bases at V and 8 bases at J, with 15 bases between. The CDR3 loop spans 12 amino acids. Germline V gene data show CDR1 as SGDLS and CDR2 as YYNGEE. CDR3 residues: CASAPNGDGYTL. DNA for the CDR3: TGTGCCAGCGCTCCCAACGGGGACGGCTACACCCTC.

This clonotype was seen ten or more times. V is TRBV12-3 or TRBV12-4 and J is TRBJ1-1; D remains unclear. V lost 3 bases to trimming and J lost 6 bases, with 11 bases between them. This CDR3 has 13 residues. The DNA for the CDR3 is TGTGCCAGCAGTTTCCCGGATTGGTCTGAAGCTTTCTTT. This codes for CASSFPDWSEAFF.

This chain links TRBV24-1 with TRBJ1-2; D remains ambiguous. V lost 5 bases, J lost 4 bases, and 4 bases lay in between. The germline V gene has CDR1 KGHDR and CDR2 SFDVKD. The CDR3 has 11 amino acids. The CDR3 reads CATSGGYGYTF. In DNA, the CDR3 is TGTGCCACCAGTGGGGGCTATGGCTACACCTTC.

This clonotype has at least ten counts. The V and J genes are TRBV5-4 and TRBJ1-2; 10 bases are a match to TRBD1. J lost 5 bases, V lost 5 bases, and 9 bases had no gene match. This CDR3 contains 15 residues. The germline CDR1 and CDR2 sequences are SGHNT and YYREEE (reference sequence). The DNA of the CDR3 is TGTGCCAGCAGGCCGTCCGGGACAGGGGCGTATGGCTACACCTTC. Translation: CASRPSGTGAYGYTF.

The V gene is TRBV20-1, the J gene TRBJ1-5; a possible D gene is TRBD1 (6 bases). Germline CDR1 is DFQATT and CDR2 is SNEGSKA (reference sequence). The V end was cut by 6 bases, the J end by 6 bases, with 18 bases between. This CDR3 is 14 amino acids long. The DNA for the CDR3 is TGCAGTGCCGATTCAGGGGTATTAGGTCAGCCCCAGCATTTT. Its translation: CSADSGVLGQPQHF.

The chain has TRBV4-1 and TRBJ2-5, with D perhaps TRBD2 (5 bases). The CDR3 covers 17 residues. V lost 0 bases and J 2 bases, leaving 16 bases between the germline ends. The germline V gene has CDR1 MGHRA and CDR2 YSYEKL. The CDR3 bases are TGCGCCAGCAGCCAAGATAAGGTGCCAACGGGGCAAGAGACCCAGTACTTC. Protein: CASSQDKVPTGQETQYF.

Many counts were recorded for this clonotype. The rearrangement joins TRBV6-5 to TRBJ2-7; 11 nucleotides agree with TRBD2. J lost 5 bases, V lost 4 bases, and 4 bases had no gene match. CDR3 length equals 14 residues. CDR1 and CDR2 (germline): MNHEY, SVGAGI. This CDR3 is CASSSLTSGDEQYF. CDR3 bases: TGTGCCAGCAGTTCGTTGACTAGCGGGGACGAGCAGTACTTC.

This chain links TRBV7-2 with TRBJ2-5; unclear D gene. Germline CDR1 is SGHTA and CDR2 is FQGNSA. Trimming stripped 5 bases from V and 5 bases from J, with 21 bases between. This CDR3 has 16 amino acids. The CDR3 spells CASSQSTWLGMETQYF. The CDR3 nucleotides are TGTGCCAGCAGCCAATCCACTTGGTTGGGGATGGAGACCCAGTACTTC.

This clonotype was counted between two and nine times. The chain links TRBV12-3 or TRBV12-4 to TRBJ2-7; 9 bases agree with TRBD2. After removal of 2 bases from V and 5 bases from J, the junction contained 7 bases not matched to a gene. CDR3 size: 15 residues. The CDR3 sequence is CASSLRRGGLNEQYF. Here the CDR3 DNA reads TGTGCCAGCAGTTTAAGGCGGGGGGGTCTCAACGAGCAGTACTTC.

The V gene is TRBV6-1, the J gene TRBJ2-5; the match to TRBD2 covers 7 bases. The ends lost 6 bases at V and 5 bases at J; junction bases unmatched: 9. Germline lookup yields CDR1 MNHNS and CDR2 SASEGT. This CDR3 is built from 14 residues. DNA of the CDR3: TGTGCCAGCAGCCTCGGGACTATACCGGAGACCCAGTACTTC. As protein: CASSLGTIPETQYF.

The rearrangement uses TRBV2 and TRBJ2-5; 9 bases fit TRBD1. Germline CDR1 and CDR2: SNHLY and FYNNEI. Trimming at V came to 5 bases and at J to 5 bases, leaving 12 bases not matched to a gene. This CDR3 comprises 16 residues. The CDR3 here is CASSSGQGRPRETQYF. The CDR3 bases are TGTGCCAGCAGTTCGGGACAGGGCCGTCCCCGGGAGACCCAGTACTTC.

This clonotype came up many times. The chain recombines TRBV12-3 or TRBV12-4 with TRBJ1-5; unclear D gene. The CDR3 has 15 residues. V was shortened by 4 bases and J by 0 bases, with 10 bases between the two germline ends. This CDR3 reads CASSSVPSSNQPQHF. The CDR3 DNA reads as TGTGCCAGCAGTTCGGTCCCATCTAGCAATCAGCCCCAGCATTTT.

The rearrangement joins TRBV6-1 to TRBJ2-2, with 9 bases fitting TRBD1. The CDR3 length is 15 residues. The V and J ends lost 4 bases and 0 bases, in that order; junction bases with no gene match: 0. Germline CDR1 and CDR2: MNHNS and SASEGT. The CDR3 sequence is CASSGTGANTGELFF. In nucleotides, the CDR3 is TGTGCCAGCAGTGGGACAGGGGCGAACACCGGGGAGCTGTTTTTT.

With regard to this clonotype: This may stem from a read error, because a much larger clone lies one nucleotide away. V and J are TRBV7-2 and TRBJ2-5; D unclear. Germline lookup yields CDR1 SGHTA and CDR2 FQGNSA. V was shortened by 1 base and J by 4 bases, with 16 bases between the two germline ends. This CDR3 spans 16 amino acids. CDR3 amino acids: CASSLEPVSFRETQYF. CDR3 nucleotide sequence: TGTGCCAGCAGCTTAGAGCCGGTGTCCTTCCGAGAGACCCAGTACTTC.

This clonotype was seen repeatedly, ten times or more. The chain links TRBV12-3 or TRBV12-4 to TRBJ2-2; the D gene is possibly TRBD1 (6 bases). Trimming removed 6 bases at V and 0 bases at J, with 11 bases between. This CDR3 contains 15 residues. As DNA, the CDR3 is TGTGCCAGCAGCTGGGGGCGGACGAACACCGGGGAGCTGTTTTTT. It translates to CASSWGRTNTGELFF.

This clonotype appeared many times. The J gene is TRBJ2-5, the V gene TRBV6-2 or TRBV6-3; 9 bases fit TRBD1. CDR3 length: 15 amino acids. J lost 4 bases, V lost 7 bases, and 10 bases had no gene match. Germline lookup yields CDR1 MNHEY and CDR2 SVGEGT. CDR3 bases: TGTGCCAGCACAAGAACAGGGGGCAGAACAGAGACCCAGTACTTC. Translation gives CASTRTGGRTETQYF.

This clonotype has ten or more counts. The V and J genes are TRBV20-1 and TRBJ1-2; D is unresolved. Trimming removed 3 bases from V and 2 bases from J, with 13 bases in between. This CDR3 region has 14 residues. Germline V lookup: CDR1 DFQATT, CDR2 SNEGSKA (reference sequence). CDR3 sequence: CSARREGANYGYTF. DNA of the CDR3: TGCAGTGCTAGGCGGGAGGGCGCAAACTATGGCTACACCTTC.

This clonotype was counted ten times or more. The chain couples TRBV6-1 to TRBJ1-2, with TRBD1 matching 8 bases. Germline V gives CDR1 MNHNS, CDR2 SASEGT. Germline trimming cut 4 bases from V and 3 bases from J; bases unmatched to any gene: 4. The CDR3 extends over 14 amino acids. The CDR3 nucleotides read TGTGCCAGCAGTGGCGGACAGGGATACTATGGCTACACCTTC. It specifies CASSGGQGYYGYTF.

In the case of this clonotype: Given a much more abundant clone one base away, this may be a read error. The chain carries TRBV6-1 and TRBJ1-1; 8 positions match TRBD1. This CDR3 spans 15 amino acids. Germline CDR1 and CDR2: MNHNS and SASEGT. V gave up 6 bases and J gave up 1 base; unmatched junction bases: 7. CDR3 region: CASSRPGTGNTEAFF. CDR3 DNA sequence: TGTGCCAGCAGCAGGCCCGGGACAGGGAACACTGAAGCTTTCTTT.

The sample holds a few counts of this clonotype. Compared with germline, one end of the junction differs, possibly owing to a read error. The gene calls are TRBV5-1 and TRBJ2-7; no definite D call. There are 13 residues in the CDR3. Germline V gene sequence: CDR1 SGHRS, CDR2 YFSETQ. DNA of the CDR3: TGCGCCAGCAGCTTGGGGGCGCCGTACGAGCGGTACTTC. This gives the protein CASSLGAPYERYF.

This clonotype has just a few counts. Mismatch with germline at one junction end may stem from a read error. V usage is TRBV5-1 and J usage is TRBJ2-4, with D perhaps TRBD1 or TRBD2 (7 bases each). Germline lookup yields CDR1 SGHRS and CDR2 YFSETQ. The CDR3 length is 14 residues. The CDR3, as DNA: TGCGCCAGCAGCGGGGGGGGACAGCGGGACATTAAGTACTTC. Amino acids: CASSGGGQRDIKYF.

The chain carries TRBV20-1 and TRBJ2-4; 8 bases agree with TRBD1. Per germline, CDR1 DFQATT and CDR2 SNEGSKA (reference sequence). After removal of 5 bases from V and 12 bases from J, the junction contained 9 bases not matched to a gene. The CDR3 is 12 amino acids. CDR3 DNA: TGCAGTGCTCCCCGTGGGACAGGCCCTCAGTACTTC. This translates into CSAPRGTGPQYF.

Turning to this clonotype: At one boundary the junction diverges from the germline segment, which might be a read error. This chain links TRBV6-2 or TRBV6-3 with TRBJ1-2; D remains unclear. The CDR3 runs to 12 residues. CDR1 and CDR2 from the germline V gene are MNHEY and SVGEGT. The CDR3 region is CASRVSRDGYTF. As DNA, the CDR3 is TGTGCCAGCAGGGTCTCCAGAGATGGTTACACCTTC.

In this sample, this clonotype turned up a few times. Here the CDR3 omits its conserved ending phenylalanine or tryptophan, so a read error is the likely source. This chain links TRBV12-3 or TRBV12-4 with TRBJ2-7; D possibly corresponds to TRBD1 (6 bases). The CDR3 sequence is 12 residues long. V lost 6 bases and J lost 7, with 13 bases in between. The CDR3 bases are TGTGCCAGCAGGTCCCCCAGGGGAGAGCAGTACTCC. This sequence encodes CASRSPRGEQYS.

This chain uses TRBV20-1 with TRBJ2-2; D gene ambiguous. Trimming stripped 7 bases from V and 2 bases from J, with 5 bases between. Germline CDR1 reads DFQATT; CDR2 reads SNEGSKA (reference sequence). CDR3 size: 11 residues. In nucleotides, the CDR3 is TGCAGTGGGGGAAACACCGGGGAGCTGTTTTTT. This gives the protein CSGGNTGELFF.

This clonotype has ten or more counts. The chain is built from TRBV29-1 and TRBJ2-2, with a tentative D call TRBD2 (5 bases). This CDR3 is built from 12 residues. Germline assignment: CDR1 SQVTM and CDR2 ANQGSEA. Here the CDR3 reads CSVLGVGGELFF. The CDR3 coding sequence is TGCAGTGTTCTGGGAGTCGGCGGGGAGCTGTTTTTT.

This clonotype was recorded many times. The chain couples TRBV11-1 to TRBJ2-5; TRBD1 or TRBD2 may be the D gene (5 bases each). V gave up 5 bases and J gave up 1 base, with 11 bases separating them. CDR3 length: 14 amino acids. Per the germline V gene, CDR1 is SGHAT and CDR2 is FQDESV (reference sequence). In DNA form, the CDR3 reads TGTGCCAGCAGCCGTACCGGGACCCAAGAGACCCAGTACTTC. Its protein product is CASSRTGTQETQYF.

This clonotype was counted between two and nine times. This rearrangement joins TRBV27 to TRBJ1-5, with D uncertain. The germline V gene encodes CDR1 MNHEY and CDR2 SMNVEV (reference sequence). Deletions cut 5 bases from V and 6 bases from J, with 11 bases between. The CDR3 runs 13 residues. The CDR3 region is CASSLTKAQPQHF. In DNA form, the CDR3 reads TGTGCCAGCAGTCTCACCAAGGCTCAGCCCCAGCATTTT.

This clonotype was recorded at least ten times. This rearrangement joins TRBV12-3 or TRBV12-4 to TRBJ1-1; D not certain. The CDR3 length is 15 residues. Between the trimmed V and J ends, which lost 7 bases and 3 bases, there was a span of 18 bases. As DNA, the CDR3 is TGTGCCAGCAAGGAGGTATTGGGCGTACACACTGAAGCTTTCTTT. It yields the protein CASKEVLGVHTEAFF.

This clonotype appeared many times. The V call is TRBV28, the J call TRBJ2-2, with TRBD2 identical over 7 bases. The CDR3 has 15 residues. Unmatched junction bases numbered 7, after V lost 3 bases and J lost 6 bases. Germline V gene data show CDR1 as MDHEN and CDR2 as SYDVKM. The CDR3 spells CASSFGGSGAGELFF. In DNA, the CDR3 is TGTGCCAGCAGTTTTGGCGGGAGTGGGGCCGGGGAGCTGTTTTTT.